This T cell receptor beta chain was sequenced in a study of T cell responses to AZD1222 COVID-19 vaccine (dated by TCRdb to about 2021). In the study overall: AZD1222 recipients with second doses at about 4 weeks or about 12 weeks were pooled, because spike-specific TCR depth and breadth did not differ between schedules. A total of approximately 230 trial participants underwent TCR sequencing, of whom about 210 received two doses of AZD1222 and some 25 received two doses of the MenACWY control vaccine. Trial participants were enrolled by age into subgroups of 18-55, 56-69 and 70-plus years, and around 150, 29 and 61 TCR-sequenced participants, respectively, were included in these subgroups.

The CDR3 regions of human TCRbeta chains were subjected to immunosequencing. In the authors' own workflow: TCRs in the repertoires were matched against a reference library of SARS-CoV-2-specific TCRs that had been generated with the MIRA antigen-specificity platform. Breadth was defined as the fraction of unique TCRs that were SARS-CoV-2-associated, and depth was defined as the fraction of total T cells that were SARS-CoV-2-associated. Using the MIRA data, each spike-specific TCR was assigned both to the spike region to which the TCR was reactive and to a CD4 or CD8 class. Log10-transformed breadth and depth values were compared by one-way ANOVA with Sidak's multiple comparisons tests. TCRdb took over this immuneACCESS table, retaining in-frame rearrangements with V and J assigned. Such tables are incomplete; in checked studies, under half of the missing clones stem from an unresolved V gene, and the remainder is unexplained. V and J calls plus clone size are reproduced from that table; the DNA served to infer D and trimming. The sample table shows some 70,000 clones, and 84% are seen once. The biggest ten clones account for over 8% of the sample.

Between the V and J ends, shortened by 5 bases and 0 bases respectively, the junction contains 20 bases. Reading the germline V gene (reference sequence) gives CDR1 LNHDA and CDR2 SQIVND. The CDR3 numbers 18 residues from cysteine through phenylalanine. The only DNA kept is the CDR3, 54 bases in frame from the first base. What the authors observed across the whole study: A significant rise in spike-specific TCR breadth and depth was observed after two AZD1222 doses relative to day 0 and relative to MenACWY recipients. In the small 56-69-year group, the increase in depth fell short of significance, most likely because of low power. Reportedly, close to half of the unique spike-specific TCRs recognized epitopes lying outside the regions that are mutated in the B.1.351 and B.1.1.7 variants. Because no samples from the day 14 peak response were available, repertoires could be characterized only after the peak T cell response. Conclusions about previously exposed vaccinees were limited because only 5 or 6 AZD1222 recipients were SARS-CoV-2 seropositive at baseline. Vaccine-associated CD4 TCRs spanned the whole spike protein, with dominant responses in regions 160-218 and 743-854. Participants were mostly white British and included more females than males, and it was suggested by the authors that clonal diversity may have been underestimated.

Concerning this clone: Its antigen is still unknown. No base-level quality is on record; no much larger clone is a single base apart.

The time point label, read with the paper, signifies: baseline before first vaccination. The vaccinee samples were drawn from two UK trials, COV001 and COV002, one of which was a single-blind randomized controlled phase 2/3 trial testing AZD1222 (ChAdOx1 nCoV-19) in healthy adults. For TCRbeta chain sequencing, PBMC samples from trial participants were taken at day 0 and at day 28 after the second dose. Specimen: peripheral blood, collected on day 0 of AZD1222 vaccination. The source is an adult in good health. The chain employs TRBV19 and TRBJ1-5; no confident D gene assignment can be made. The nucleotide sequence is TGTGCCAGTAGTGCGGCTCCCTGGGCCGACGGTAGCAATCAGCCCCAGCATTTT. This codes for CASSAAPWADGSNQPQHF.